Each of the 18 T cell receptor beta chains below was sequenced from the same sample in a study of cytotoxic CD8 clonotypes in ibrutinib-treated CLL. Assay used: immunoSEQ multiplex PCR; TCRdb lists only in-frame clones, some missing. This sample has roughly 190,000 clones; over 60% occur once, and the top ten carry roughly 12%. This sample comprised PBMCs, obtained after 24 months of ibrutinib treatment. Receptors were obtained from a human donor with chronic lymphocytic leukemia.

This sequence joins TRBV11-3 and TRBJ2-3; 7 nucleotides match TRBD1. The CDR3 spans 15 residues. CDR1 is SGHNT, CDR2 YENEEA, per germline. The junction had 2 bases not matched to a gene; V was cut back by 2 bases and J by 0 bases. This CDR3 reads CASSLSGQSTDTQYF. The CDR3 region has the DNA TGTGCCAGCAGCTTATCGGGACAGAGCACAGATACGCAGTATTTT.

This chain links TRBV11-2 with TRBJ2-7, with D perhaps matching TRBD2 (5 bases). Germline V lookup: CDR1 SGHAT, CDR2 FQNNGV. The CDR3 contains 13 residues. V dropped 1 base and J dropped 3 bases, with 7 bases sitting between them. As DNA, the CDR3 is TGTGCCAGCAGCTTAGGTGGAGGCTACGAGCAGTACTTC. The encoded protein is CASSLGGGYEQYF.

The V and J genes are TRBV11-2 and TRBJ2-2; the D gene is possibly TRBD1 (6 bases). The V end was cut by 1 base, the J end by 1 base, with 7 bases between. Germline CDR1 is SGHAT and CDR2 is FQNNGV. This CDR3 has 15 amino acids. This chain's CDR3 is CASSLGRGNTGELFF. The CDR3, as DNA: TGTGCCAGCAGCTTAGGCAGGGGGAACACCGGGGAGCTGTTTTTT.

The chain joins TRBV7-6 to TRBJ2-5; no firm D call. Germline assignment: CDR1 SGHVS and CDR2 FNYEAQ. Trimming stripped 2 bases from V and 4 bases from J, with 8 bases between. CDR3 length: 13 residues. The CDR3 reads CASSLPLPETQYF. CDR3 nucleotide sequence: TGTGCCAGCAGCTTACCCCTACCAGAGACCCAGTACTTC.

This clone was detected once. The chain links TRBV6-1 to TRBJ2-1; D perhaps matches TRBD2 (5 bases). This CDR3 spans 15 amino acids. In germline, CDR1 is MNHNS, CDR2 SASEGT. V was pared by 6 bases and J by 2 bases, with 14 bases between. The CDR3 coding sequence is TGTGCCAGCAGACCGGGATTGTTACCCTACAATGAGCAGTTCTTC. Translating gives CASRPGLLPYNEQFF.

The chain couples TRBV6-1 to TRBJ2-2; no clear D. V gave up 6 bases and J gave up 2 bases, with 7 bases separating them. The CDR3 extends over 13 amino acids. CDR1 and CDR2 from the germline V gene are MNHNS and SASEGT. The CDR3 DNA is TGTGCCAGCAGAGCAGACAACACCGGGGAGCTGTTTTTT. This codes for CASRADNTGELFF.

V usage is TRBV7-6 and J usage is TRBJ1-3; TRBD1 matches 7 bases. This CDR3 has 15 residues. The germline V gene encodes CDR1 SGHVS and CDR2 FNYEAQ. J was trimmed by 0 bases and V by 3 bases; bases with no gene match: 2. CDR3 protein: CASSFGQASGNTIYF. CDR3 DNA: TGTGCCAGCAGCTTCGGACAGGCCTCTGGAAACACCATATATTTT.

On this clone: Germline is not matched at one junction end, which may reflect a read error. V is TRBV5-1 and J is TRBJ2-5; D is undetermined. The CDR3 spans 13 residues. Germline CDR1 SGHRS, CDR2 YFSETQ. The CDR3 reads CASTLDLVETQYF. The CDR3 DNA sequence: TGCGCCAGCACCTTGGATCTCGTTGAGACCCAGTACTTC. The whole variable domain, filled in from reference TRBV5-1 and TRBJ2-5, reads KAGVTQTPRYLIKTRGQQVTLSCSPISGHRSVSWYQQTPGQGLQFLFEYFSETQRNKGNFPGRFSGRQFSNSRSEMNVSTLELGDSALYLCASTLDLVETQYFGPGTRLLVL.

The rearrangement links TRBV10-3 to TRBJ1-2, with TRBD1 identical over 8 bases. The CDR3 runs to 13 residues. In germline, CDR1 is ENHRY, CDR2 SYGVKD. Losses at the gene ends were 7 bases for V and 8 bases for J; bases not matched to a gene: 9. The CDR3 here is CAIKGQGARGYTF. CDR3 in DNA: TGTGCCATCAAAGGGCAGGGGGCGAGGGGCTACACCTTC.

The J gene is TRBJ2-7, the V gene TRBV5-1; 8 bases fit TRBD2. V trimming: 2 bases; J trimming: 2 bases; junction bases outside the gene matches: 6. CDR3 length: 15 residues. CDR1 is SGHRS, CDR2 YFSETQ, per germline. DNA for the CDR3: TGCGCCAGCAGCTTCAGGTCGGGAGGGCCCTACGAGCAGTACTTC. Protein product: CASSFRSGGPYEQYF.

The chain is built from TRBV27 and TRBJ2-2; no clear D gene. The CDR3 has 13 amino acids. Germline V gene sequence: CDR1 MNHEY, CDR2 SMNVEV (reference sequence). Trimming pared 5 bases from V and 5 bases from J, leaving 9 bases between. This CDR3 reads CASSVVHTGELFF. CDR3 DNA: TGTGCCAGCAGTGTAGTTCATACCGGGGAGCTGTTTTTT.

The chain combines TRBV27 with TRBJ2-2, with TRBD1 as a possible D gene (5 bases). Germline CDR1 and CDR2: MNHEY and SMNVEV (reference sequence). With 5 bases removed from V and 3 bases from J, the gap between germline ends came to 10 bases. The CDR3 contains 14 residues. The CDR3 region has the DNA TGTGCCAGCAGTCGACAGTCGTACACCGGGGAGCTGTTTTTT. It codes for CASSRQSYTGELFF.

The rearrangement uses TRBV2 and TRBJ2-7; tentative D call: TRBD1 (5 bases). From germline, CDR1 is SNHLY and CDR2 FYNNEI. This CDR3 contains 14 residues. V was trimmed by 3 bases and J by 5 bases, leaving 14 bases between them. In DNA, the CDR3 is TGTGCCAGCAGTGATAGGACACCCGAGGACGAGCAGTACTTC. Amino acid sequence: CASSDRTPEDEQYF. The variable domain in full, with the rest retrieved from reference TRBV2 and TRBJ2-7, is EPEVTQTPSHQVTQMGQEVILRCVPISNHLYFYWYRQILGQKVEFLVSFYNNEISEKSEIFDDQFSVERPDGSNFTLKIRSTKLEDSAMYFCASSDRTPEDEQYFGPGTRLTVT.

The J gene is TRBJ1-2, the V gene TRBV27; a weak D match, TRBD1 (5 bases). Trimming cost V 6 bases and J 0 bases, with 11 bases left between them. CDR3 size: 14 residues. CDR1 MNHEY and CDR2 SMNVEV come from the germline V gene (reference sequence). CDR3 amino acids: CASSLWGANYGYTF. The DNA of the CDR3 is TGTGCCAGCAGCCTCTGGGGGGCTAACTATGGCTACACCTTC.

This clone was counted only a few times. The J gene is TRBJ2-7, the V gene TRBV5-4; perhaps TRBD2 as D (6 bases). CDR3 length: 13 amino acids. The V gene's germline CDR1 is SGHNT and CDR2 YYREEE (reference sequence). V was shortened by 4 bases and J by 5 bases, with 13 bases between the two germline ends. CDR3 sequence: CASSRENSNEQYF. CDR3 in DNA: TGTGCCAGCAGCCGGGAGAATAGCAACGAGCAGTACTTC.

V gene TRBV10-3 combines with J gene TRBJ1-4; D uncertain. There are 15 residues in the CDR3. The V end lost 0 bases, the J end lost 7 bases, and 12 bases lay between the germline ends. Germline CDR1 ENHRY, CDR2 SYGVKD. DNA of the CDR3: TGTGCCATCAGTGAGTCTCTGGGCAGGTCTGAAAAACTGTTTTTT. Translation gives CAISESLGRSEKLFF.

The gene calls are TRBV2 and TRBJ2-7; TRBD2 agrees at 13 bases. There are 15 residues in the CDR3. The trim removed 10 bases at V and 6 bases at J, leaving 12 bases unmatched. Germline assignment: CDR1 SNHLY and CDR2 FYNNEI. The CDR3 DNA reads TGTGCCACCTCCGGGACTAGCGGGACGGTGCGCGAGCAGTACTTC. This codes for CATSGTSGTVREQYF. Supplemented by reference TRBV2 and TRBJ2-7, the full variable domain reads EPEVTQTPSHQVTQMGQEVILRCVPISNHLYFYWYRQILGQKVEFLVSFYNNEISEKSEIFDDQFSVERPDGSNFTLKIRSTKLEDSAMYFCATSGTSGTVREQYFGPGTRLTVT.

The chain joins TRBV18 to TRBJ2-2, with unresolved D. Germline V gene data show CDR1 as KGHSH and CDR2 as LQKENI. V dropped 9 bases and J dropped 4 bases, with 9 bases sitting between them. The CDR3 sequence is 12 residues long. The CDR3 region has the DNA TGTGCCAGTAAGCAAAGCACCGGGGAGCTGTTTTTT. Amino acids: CASKQSTGELFF.